This TCR beta chain is drawn from a study of T cells in Graves' hyperthyroidism and ophthalmopathy. Hyperthyroidism of Graves' type that showed no ophthalmopathy progression within 18 months was stable. Researchers barred patients who had uncontrolled infection, other autoimmune disease, pregnancy or lactation. This clonotype occurred once. This CDR3 is 16 amino acids long. Losses at the gene ends were 3 bases for V and 5 bases for J; bases not matched to a gene: 10. Germline CDR1 and CDR2: SGDLS and YYNGEE. TCR beta CDR3 regions were amplified from RNA. The HTBI primer set served for first-round RT-PCR of the TCR CDR3. One entry per CDR3 protein, called by TCRdb with MiXCR from the multiplex PCR reads. The profile shows 300,000 to 500,000 distinct CDR3 sequences, approximately 15% of them singletons.

Sequencing was carried out using blood. The origin of this receptor is a woman in her 30s with Graves' hyperthyroidism. The gene calls are TRBV9 and TRBJ2-1, with 8 positions matching TRBD1. The CDR3 coding sequence is TGTGCCAGCAGCGACGAGGGACAGGTGTACGACAATGAGCAGTTCTTC. Residues: CASSDEGQVYDNEQFF.